A selection of T cell receptor beta chains follows, all from one sample in a study of cytomegalovirus exposure and HLA in healthy donors. Generated by immunoSEQ multiplex PCR, the TCRdb table keeps only in-frame clones and is missing some. The sample has approximately 150,000 clones, over 75% seen once. Sequencing was done on a sample of PBMCs. The source is a woman between 25 and 40 years old in good health and CMV-seronegative. The conserved cysteine and the conserved F or W are not part of the CDR3 here. Where a row states a size, it is once, few, many or the class of an expanded clone; other rows omit it.

>TRBJ1-5|-|TRBV15
ATSRDLGQGNQPQH
>TRBJ1-1|-|TRBV5-1
ASSSPGQGTEAF
>TRBJ2-7|-|TRBV6-5
ASSRQGPSYEQY
>TRBJ1-2|-|TRBV18
ASSPSDYGYT
>TRBJ2-5|few|TRBV18
ASSWDRGETQY
>TRBJ2-5|-|TRBV28
ASSLGTRGKETQY
>TRBJ2-5|once|TRBV5-1
ASSLPAETQY
>TRBJ1-1|-|TRBV5-1
ASSLVAGAMNTEAF
>TRBJ1-1|-|TRBV4-2
ASSQDEGVLSPEAF
>TRBJ2-7|once|TRBV11-2
ASTQEAGVTYEQY
>TRBJ1-4|-|TRBV29-1
SVFPGQGEKLF
>TRBJ2-7|-|TRBV7-8
ASSLARGGGQYEQY
>TRBJ1-4|-|TRBV27
ASKGGATNEKLF
>TRBJ2-5|-|TRBV18
ASSPLQRETQY
>TRBJ1-2|-|TRBV2
ASSEVDSYGYT
>TRBJ1-2|-|TRBV6-1
ASSEVSGKDGYT
>TRBJ1-1|-|TRBV4-3
ASSQSMIGTEAF
>TRBJ1-2|once|TRBV27
ASSRMGGQGAYGYT
>TRBJ2-1|-|TRBV29-1
SAYYSGGSNEQF
>TRBJ1-5|-|TRBV7-6
ASSLGTTGNNQPQH
>TRBJ1-6|-|TRBV30
AWQSGTGDNSPLH
>TRBJ2-3|-|TRBV6-5
ASSRTSPFTDTQY
>TRBJ1-5|-|TRBV6-1
ASIRTETYNQPQH
>TRBJ2-3|-|TRBV9
ASTLRGGNTDTQY
>TRBJ1-5|-|TRBV23-1
ASSQPAPAHRNQPQH
>TRBJ1-1|-|TRBV6-6
ASNIGQGTEAF
>TRBJ1-4|-|TRBV9
ASSVGDGGREKLF
>TRBJ1-1|-|TRBV27
ASSPQSRGRWGMNTEAF
>TRBJ1-1|-|TRBV7-3
ASSRSGGTEAF
>TRBJ1-1|-|TRBV11-2
ASSLGLGQGGDTEAF
>TRBJ2-5|-|TRBV6-6
ASSYFSGGEETQY
>TRBJ2-7|-|TRBV9
ASSTFPGQGYEQY
>TRBJ1-4|-|TRBV5-4
ASSLAGDLGKLF
>TRBJ1-1|-|TRBV18
ASSLDRNTEAF
>TRBJ1-1|-|TRBV11-1
ASSLGGPNTEAF
>TRBJ1-2|-|TRBV7-9
ASSSGDRPNYGYT
>TRBJ1-2|-|TRBV30
AWSVSSGGYT
>TRBJ2-2|-|TRBV13
ASSLGRAGELF
>TRBJ1-5|-|TRBV7-9
ASSFGTGGGGQPQH
>TRBJ2-5|-|TRBV7-9
ASSPRTGQETQY
>TRBJ1-2|few|TRBV19
ASSTGDTRAHYGYT
>TRBJ1-1|-|TRBV29-1
SVRTSVLSMNTEAF
>TRBJ2-7|-|TRBV9
ASSVEGAGGYEQY
>TRBJ2-5|-|TRBV6-5
ASSHVQGTQETQY